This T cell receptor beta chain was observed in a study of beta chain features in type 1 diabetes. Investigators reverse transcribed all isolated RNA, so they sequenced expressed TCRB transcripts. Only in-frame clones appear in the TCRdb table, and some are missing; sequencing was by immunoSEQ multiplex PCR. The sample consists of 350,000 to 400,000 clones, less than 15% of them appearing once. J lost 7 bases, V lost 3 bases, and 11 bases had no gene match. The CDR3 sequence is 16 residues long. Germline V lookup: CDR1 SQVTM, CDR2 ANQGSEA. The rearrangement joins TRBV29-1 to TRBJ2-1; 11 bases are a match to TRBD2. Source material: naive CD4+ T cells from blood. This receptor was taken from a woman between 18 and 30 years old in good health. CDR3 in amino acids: CSVEKFLAGGGNEQFF. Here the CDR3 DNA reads TGCAGCGTTGAGAAATTTTTAGCGGGAGGGGGGAATGAGCAGTTCTTC.